The TCR beta chain under discussion was sequenced for a study of shared clonotypes between healthy human individuals. The assay was immunoSEQ multiplex PCR, and TCRdb's table has in-frame clones only and misses some. The table has under 1,900,000 clones, 98% seen once. Study-wide results and limits: Larger estimated richness was generally seen in naive subsets than in memory subsets.

This clone was observed a single time. Antigen unknown. The CDR3 contains 16 residues. The V gene's germline CDR1 is KGHSH and CDR2 LQKENI. V was pared by 3 bases and J by 7 bases, with 11 bases of the junction left unmatched. Material for sequencing was naive CD4+ T cells sorted from blood. This sample's subset: CD45RA+ positively selected. This receptor was identified in a man aged 25 to 45 in good health. The rearrangement joins TRBV18 to TRBJ2-4; 8 bases are shared with TRBD1. Written as DNA, the CDR3 is TGTGCCAGCTCACCGCTCCCGCAGGGGGCGCCTAACATTCAGTACTTC. It codes for CASSPLPQGAPNIQYF.